This T cell receptor beta chain emerged from a study of OX40 agonist ivuxolimab in advanced cancers. Whole-study findings and limits: Several nonresponders also turned out to have low normalized T-cell clonal expansion.

If patients had autoimmune disease history or systemic immunosuppression, they were excluded. Sequenced by immunoSEQ multiplex PCR; TCRdb stores in-frame clones only, minus some. The sample shows about 67,000 clones, 80% of them seen only once. Note on this clone: Its target is unknown.

Germline CDR1 reads MDHEN; CDR2 reads SYDVKM. The CDR3 totals 15 residues. V shed 7 bases, J shed 4 bases, and the junction held 11 bases outside the gene matches. The source is an adult with an advanced solid tumor such as melanoma, head and neck, liver or kidney cancer. The sequencing used CD4+ or CD8+ T cells sorted from blood, collected in a trial of the OX40 agonist ivuxolimab. The rearrangement uses TRBV28 and TRBJ1-1; 8 bases agree with TRBD1. In DNA, the CDR3 is TGTGCCAGCAATTCTTCGGCAGGGGGCACCACTGAAGCTTTCTTT. Translating it yields CASNSSAGGTTEAFF.